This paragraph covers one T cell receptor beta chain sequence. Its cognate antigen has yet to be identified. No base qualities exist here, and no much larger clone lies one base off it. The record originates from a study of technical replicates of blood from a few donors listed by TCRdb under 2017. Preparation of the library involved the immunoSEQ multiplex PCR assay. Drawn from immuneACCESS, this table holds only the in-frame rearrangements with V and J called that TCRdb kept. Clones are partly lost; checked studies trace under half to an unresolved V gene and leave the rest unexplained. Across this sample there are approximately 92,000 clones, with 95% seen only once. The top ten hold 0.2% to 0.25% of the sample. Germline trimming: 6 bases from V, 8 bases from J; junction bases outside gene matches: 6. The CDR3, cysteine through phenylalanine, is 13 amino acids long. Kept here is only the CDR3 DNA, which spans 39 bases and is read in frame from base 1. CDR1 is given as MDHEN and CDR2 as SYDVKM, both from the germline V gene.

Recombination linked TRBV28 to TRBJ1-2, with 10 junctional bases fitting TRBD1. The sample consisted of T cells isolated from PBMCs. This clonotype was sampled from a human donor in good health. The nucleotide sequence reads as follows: TGTGCCAGCAGGGCAGACAGGGGGCGCGGCTACACCTTC. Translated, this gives CASRADRGRGYTF.